The clone carrying this T cell receptor (beta chain) came up many times. Its specificity is not known. This sample stems from a study of Graves' ophthalmopathy and Graves' hyperthyroidism. General study findings and limits: In blood appeared most of the expanded thyroid clonotypes whose frequency exceeded 0.001. With about 71% sensitivity and roughly 72% specificity, the model predicted ophthalmopathy progression.

The CDR3 totals 15 residues. Germline values: CDR1 KGHSH, CDR2 LQKENI. After removal of 3 bases from V and 4 bases from J, the junction contained 4 bases not matched to a gene. RNA transcripts yielded amplified TCR beta CDR3 regions. First-round RT-PCR employed HTBI primers, with a second-round multiplex PCR after it. TCRdb called the multiplex PCR reads again in MiXCR, with one record for every CDR3 protein. The data contain 450,000 or so distinct CDR3 sequences, about an eighth of them seen just once; the ten biggest clones take up around 9.8%. This TCR was recovered from a woman in her 30s with Graves' ophthalmopathy. Sample: blood. The genes are TRBV18 and TRBJ1-2, with 11 bases matching TRBD1. The CDR3 is CASSPGDRGVYGYTF. The CDR3 bases are TGTGCCAGCTCACCCGGGGACAGGGGGGTCTATGGCTACACCTTC.